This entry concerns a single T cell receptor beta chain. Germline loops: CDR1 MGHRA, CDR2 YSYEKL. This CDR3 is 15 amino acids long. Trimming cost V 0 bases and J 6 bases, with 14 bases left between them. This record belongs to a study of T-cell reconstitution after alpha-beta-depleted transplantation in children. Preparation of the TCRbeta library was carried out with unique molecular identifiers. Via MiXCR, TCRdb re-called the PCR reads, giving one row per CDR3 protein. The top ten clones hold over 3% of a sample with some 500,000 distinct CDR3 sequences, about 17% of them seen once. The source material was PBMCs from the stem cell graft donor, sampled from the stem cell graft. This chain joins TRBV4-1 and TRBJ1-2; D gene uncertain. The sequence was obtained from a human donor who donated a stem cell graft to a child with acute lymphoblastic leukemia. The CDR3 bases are TGCGCCAGCAGCCAAGAGTCCGGGGTAACCAATGGCTACACCTTC. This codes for CASSQESGVTNGYTF.